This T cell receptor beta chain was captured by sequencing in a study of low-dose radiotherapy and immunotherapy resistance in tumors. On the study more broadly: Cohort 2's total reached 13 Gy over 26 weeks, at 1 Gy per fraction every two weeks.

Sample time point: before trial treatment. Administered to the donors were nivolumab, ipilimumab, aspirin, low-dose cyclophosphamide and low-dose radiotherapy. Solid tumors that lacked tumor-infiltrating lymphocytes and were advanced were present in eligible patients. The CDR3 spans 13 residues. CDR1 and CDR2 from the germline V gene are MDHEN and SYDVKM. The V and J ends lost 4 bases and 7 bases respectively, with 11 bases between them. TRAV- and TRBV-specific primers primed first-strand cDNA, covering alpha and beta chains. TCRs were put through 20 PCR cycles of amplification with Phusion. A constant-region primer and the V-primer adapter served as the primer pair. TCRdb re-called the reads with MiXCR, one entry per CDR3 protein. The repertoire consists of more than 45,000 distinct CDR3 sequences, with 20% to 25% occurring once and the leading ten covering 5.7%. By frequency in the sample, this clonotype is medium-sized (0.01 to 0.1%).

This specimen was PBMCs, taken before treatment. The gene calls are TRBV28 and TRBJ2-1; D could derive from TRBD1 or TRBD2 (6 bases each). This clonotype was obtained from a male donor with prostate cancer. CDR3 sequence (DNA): TGTGCCAGCAGTTCCGGGGGCAGGAATGAGCAGTTCTTC. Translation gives CASSSGGRNEQFF.